These T cell receptor beta chains were read from a single sample in a study of cytomegalovirus exposure and HLA in healthy donors. Only in-frame clones appear in the TCRdb table, and some are missing; sequencing was by immunoSEQ multiplex PCR. The sample contains approximately 190,000 clones, 70% to 85% of which appear only once. Input material: PBMCs. The source is a woman in her thirties in good health and CMV-seropositive. Both conserved end residues are part of each CDR3. Fields, in order: V gene, CDR3 protein.

V: TRBV25-1
CDR3: CASSEAQGRGNEQFF

V: TRBV2
CDR3: CASSGGPRGYTF

V: TRBV11-2
CDR3: CASSTRQGLGTNEKLFF

V: TRBV5-6
CDR3: CASSPLGTENTEAFF

V: TRBV5-1
CDR3: CASSLVSGGAYEQYF

V: TRBV9
CDR3: CASSVASDRGYGYTF

V: TRBV28
CDR3: CASGRLTEAFF

V: TRBV2
CDR3: CASGERELNTQYF

V: TRBV9
CDR3: CASSVGQGVTDTQYF

V: TRBV2
CDR3: CASRILAGPTGELFF